This TCR beta chain was sequenced for a study of shared clonotypes between healthy human individuals. A deep-level run was used for the assay. TCRdb's copy holds only in-frame clones and misses some; the assay was immunoSEQ multiplex PCR. The sample shows 1 million to 1.3 million clones, about 84% of them seen only once. Study-level results: Several donors held around 5% of naive CD4 clonotypes in common. Clonotypes not shared had lower generation probabilities than those common to all four donors.

This clone was seen a handful of times. The antigen remains undetermined. Germline loops: CDR1 LNHDA, CDR2 SQIVND (reference sequence). V lost 6 bases and J lost 5; bases outside the gene matches: 7. The CDR3 consists of 14 residues. The chain is built from TRBV19 and TRBJ1-1, with TRBD1 matching over 9 bases. The clonotype comes from a man between 18 and 29 years old in good health. Some clones in this sample may be carry-over from other donors' samples. The specimen sequenced was memory CD4+ T cells from PBMCs. As for subset: CD45RA-negative fraction. Here the CDR3 reads CASSYRGPRTEAFF. Here the CDR3 DNA reads TGTGCCAGTAGCTACAGGGGGCCACGGACTGAAGCTTTCTTT.